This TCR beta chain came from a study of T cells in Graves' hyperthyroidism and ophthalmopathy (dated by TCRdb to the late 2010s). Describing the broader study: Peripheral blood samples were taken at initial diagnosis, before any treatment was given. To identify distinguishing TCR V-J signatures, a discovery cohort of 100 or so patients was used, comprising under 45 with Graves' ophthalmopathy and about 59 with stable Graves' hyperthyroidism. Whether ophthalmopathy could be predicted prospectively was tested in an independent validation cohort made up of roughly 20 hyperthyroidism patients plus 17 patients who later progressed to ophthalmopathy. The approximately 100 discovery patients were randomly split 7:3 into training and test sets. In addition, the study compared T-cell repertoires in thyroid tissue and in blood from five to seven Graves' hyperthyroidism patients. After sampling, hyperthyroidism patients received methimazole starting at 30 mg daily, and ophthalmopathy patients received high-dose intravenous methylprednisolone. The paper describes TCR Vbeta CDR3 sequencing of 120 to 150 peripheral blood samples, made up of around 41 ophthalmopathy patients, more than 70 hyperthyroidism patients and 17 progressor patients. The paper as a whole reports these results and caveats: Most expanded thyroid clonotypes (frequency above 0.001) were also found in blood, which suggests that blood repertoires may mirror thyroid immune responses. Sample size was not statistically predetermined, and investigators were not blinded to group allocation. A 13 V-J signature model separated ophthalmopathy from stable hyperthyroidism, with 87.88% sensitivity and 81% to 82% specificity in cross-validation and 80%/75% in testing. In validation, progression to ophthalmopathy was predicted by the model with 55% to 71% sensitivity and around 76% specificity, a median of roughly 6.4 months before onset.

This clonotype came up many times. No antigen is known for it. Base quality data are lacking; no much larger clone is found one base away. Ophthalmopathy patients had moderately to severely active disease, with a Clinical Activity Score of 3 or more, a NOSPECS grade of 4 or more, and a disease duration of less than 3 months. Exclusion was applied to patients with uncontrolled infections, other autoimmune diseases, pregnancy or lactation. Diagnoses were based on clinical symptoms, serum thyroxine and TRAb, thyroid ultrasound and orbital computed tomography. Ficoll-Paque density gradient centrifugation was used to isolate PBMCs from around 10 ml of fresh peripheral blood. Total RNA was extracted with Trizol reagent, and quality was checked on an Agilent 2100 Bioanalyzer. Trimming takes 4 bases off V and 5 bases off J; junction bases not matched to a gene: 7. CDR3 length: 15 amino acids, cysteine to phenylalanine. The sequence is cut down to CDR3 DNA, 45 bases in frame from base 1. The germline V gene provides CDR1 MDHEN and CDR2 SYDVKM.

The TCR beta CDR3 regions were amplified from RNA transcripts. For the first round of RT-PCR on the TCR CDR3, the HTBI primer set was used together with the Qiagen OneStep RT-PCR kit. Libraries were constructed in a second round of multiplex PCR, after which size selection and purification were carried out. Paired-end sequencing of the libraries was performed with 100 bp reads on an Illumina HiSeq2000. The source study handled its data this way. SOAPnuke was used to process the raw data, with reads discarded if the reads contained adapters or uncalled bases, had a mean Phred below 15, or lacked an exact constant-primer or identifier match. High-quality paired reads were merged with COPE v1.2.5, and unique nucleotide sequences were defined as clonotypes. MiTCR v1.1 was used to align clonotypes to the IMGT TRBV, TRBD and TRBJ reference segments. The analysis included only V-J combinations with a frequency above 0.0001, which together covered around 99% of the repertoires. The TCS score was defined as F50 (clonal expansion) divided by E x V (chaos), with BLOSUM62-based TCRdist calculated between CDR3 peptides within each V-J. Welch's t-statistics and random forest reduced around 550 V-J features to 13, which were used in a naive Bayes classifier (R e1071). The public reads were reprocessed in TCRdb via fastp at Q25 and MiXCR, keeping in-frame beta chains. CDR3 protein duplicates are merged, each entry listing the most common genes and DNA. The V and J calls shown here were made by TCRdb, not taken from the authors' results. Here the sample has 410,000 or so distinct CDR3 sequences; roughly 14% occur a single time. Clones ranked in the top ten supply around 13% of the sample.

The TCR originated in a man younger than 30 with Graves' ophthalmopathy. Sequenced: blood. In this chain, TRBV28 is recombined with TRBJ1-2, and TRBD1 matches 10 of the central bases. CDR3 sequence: CASSSPPDRGYGYTF. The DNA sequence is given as TGTGCCAGCAGTTCACCCCCGGACAGGGGGTATGGCTACACCTTC.